This T cell receptor beta chain was found in a study of T cell repertoires in cytomegalovirus infection (dated by TCRdb to between 2019 and 2020). Concerning the study at large: Donor HLA type was relevant to the analysis, because carriage of CMV infection together with the matching HLA type was indicated by public TCR beta signatures. Results and caveats for the whole study, not just this receptor: The ex vivo response was dominated by HLA-C-restricted CMV-specific TCR beta clonotypes, which also provided the single most frequent clonotype in two of eight donors. In both this cohort and an independent roughly 350-donor cohort, the cumulative frequency of public TCR beta family members distinguished carriers of CMV infection plus the relevant HLA type.

This clonotype has a count of ten or more. This receptor's antigen is unknown. No base qualities exist here, and no much larger clone lies one base off it. TCRdb records Illumina HiSeq 1500 as the sequencer. In-frame beta chains were kept once TCRdb had trimmed the public reads at Q25 with fastp and called clones with MiXCR. Each entry merges the rows of one CDR3 protein and shows their most common DNA and genes. Counted in this sample were under 350,000 distinct CDR3 sequences; roughly a tenth of them appeared once. Approximately 2.3% of the sample goes to the ten largest clones. Source material: PBMCs. The receptor was derived from a human donor in good health (CMV status not recorded). Some clones in this sample may be carry-over from other donors' samples.

The sequence in DNA is TGTGCCAGCAGTCTAAAACGGACAGTGATTTTAGGCTACACCTTC. Its protein reads: CASSLKRTVILGYTF. The sequence is built from TRBV27 and TRBJ1-2, and the D gene may be TRBD1, 6 bases matching. V is clipped by 5 bases and J by 8 bases, and the sequence between their germline boundaries is 21 bases long. For CDR1 and CDR2, the germline V gene (reference sequence) lists MNHEY and SMNVEV. Its CDR3 holds 15 amino acids, cysteine through phenylalanine. Only the CDR3 DNA stays, 45 bases, in frame from base 1.